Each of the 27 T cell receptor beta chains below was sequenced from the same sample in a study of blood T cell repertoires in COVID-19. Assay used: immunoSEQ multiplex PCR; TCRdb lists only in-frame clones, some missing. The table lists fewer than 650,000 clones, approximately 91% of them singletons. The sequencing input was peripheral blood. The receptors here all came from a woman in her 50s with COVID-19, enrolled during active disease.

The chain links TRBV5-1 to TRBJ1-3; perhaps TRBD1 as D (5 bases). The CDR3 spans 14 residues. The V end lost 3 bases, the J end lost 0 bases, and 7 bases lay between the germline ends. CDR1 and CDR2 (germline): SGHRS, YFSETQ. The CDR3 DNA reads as TGCGCCAGCAGCTCGGACACCTCTGGAAACACCATATATTTT. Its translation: CASSSDTSGNTIYF.

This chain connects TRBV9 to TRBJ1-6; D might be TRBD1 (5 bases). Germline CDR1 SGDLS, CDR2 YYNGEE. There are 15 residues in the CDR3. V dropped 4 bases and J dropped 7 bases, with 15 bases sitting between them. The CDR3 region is CASSSSGGLNSPLHF. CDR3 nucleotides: TGTGCCAGCAGCTCGAGTGGGGGGTTAAATTCACCCCTCCACTTT. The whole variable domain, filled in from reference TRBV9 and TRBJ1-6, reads DSGVTQTPKHLITATGQRVTLRCSPRSGDLSVYWYQQSLDQGLQFLIQYYNGEERAKGNILERFSAQQFPDLHSELNLSSLELGDSALYFCASSSSGGLNSPLHFGNGTRLTVT.

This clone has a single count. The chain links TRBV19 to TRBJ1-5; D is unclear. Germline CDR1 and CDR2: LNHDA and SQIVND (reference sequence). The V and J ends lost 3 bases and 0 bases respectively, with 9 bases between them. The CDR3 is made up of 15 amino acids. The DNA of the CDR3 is TGTGCCAGTAGTATGTCCAGTAATAGCAATCAGCCCCAGCATTTT. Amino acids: CASSMSSNSNQPQHF.

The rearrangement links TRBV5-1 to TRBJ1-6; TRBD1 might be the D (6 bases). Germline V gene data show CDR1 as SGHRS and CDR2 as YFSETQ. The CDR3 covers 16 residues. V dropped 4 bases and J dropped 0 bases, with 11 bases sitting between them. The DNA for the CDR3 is TGCGCCAGCAGCCCAACAGGGAGCTCCTATAATTCACCCCTCCACTTT. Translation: CASSPTGSSYNSPLHF.

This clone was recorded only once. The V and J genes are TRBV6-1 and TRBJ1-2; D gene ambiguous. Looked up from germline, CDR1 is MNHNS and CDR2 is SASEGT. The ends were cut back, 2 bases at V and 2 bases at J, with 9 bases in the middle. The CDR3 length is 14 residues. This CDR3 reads CASSEYNLNYGYTF. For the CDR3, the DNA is TGTGCCAGCAGTGAATACAATCTCAACTATGGCTACACCTTC.

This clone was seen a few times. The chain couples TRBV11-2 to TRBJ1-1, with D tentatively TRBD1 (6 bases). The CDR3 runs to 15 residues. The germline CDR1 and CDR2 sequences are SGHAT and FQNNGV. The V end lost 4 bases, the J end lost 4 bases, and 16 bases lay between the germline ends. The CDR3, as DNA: TGTGCCAGCAGCTCCCGGACAGCTGGAAGCACTGAAGCTTTCTTT. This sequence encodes CASSSRTAGSTEAFF.

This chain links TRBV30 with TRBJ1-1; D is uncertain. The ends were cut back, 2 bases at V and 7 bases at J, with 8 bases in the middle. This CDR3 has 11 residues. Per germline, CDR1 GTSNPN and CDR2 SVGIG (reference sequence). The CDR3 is CAWSISIEAFF. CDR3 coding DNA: TGTGCCTGGAGTATCAGTATTGAAGCTTTCTTT.

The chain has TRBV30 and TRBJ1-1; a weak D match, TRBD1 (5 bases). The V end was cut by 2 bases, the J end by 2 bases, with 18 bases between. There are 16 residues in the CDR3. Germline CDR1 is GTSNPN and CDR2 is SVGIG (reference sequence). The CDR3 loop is CAWSLGVGGFNTEAFF. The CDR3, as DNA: TGTGCCTGGAGTTTGGGAGTTGGGGGGTTCAACACTGAAGCTTTCTTT.

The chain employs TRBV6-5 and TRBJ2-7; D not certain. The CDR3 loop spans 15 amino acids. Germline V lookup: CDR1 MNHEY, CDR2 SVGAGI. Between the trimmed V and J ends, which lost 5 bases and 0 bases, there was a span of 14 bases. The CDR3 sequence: CASSRGGVDSYEQYF. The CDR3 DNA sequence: TGTGCCAGCAGTCGCGGTGGAGTAGACTCCTACGAGCAGTACTTC.

CDR3 bases: TGTGCCAGTAGTGCCCAGACGGGCACTGAAGCTTTCTTT. Its translation is CASSAQTGTEAFF. V is TRBV19 and J is TRBJ1-1; D gene unclear. CDR3 length: 13 amino acids. V was trimmed by 5 bases and J by 4 bases, leaving 11 bases between them. CDR1 LNHDA and CDR2 SQIVND come from the germline V gene (reference sequence).

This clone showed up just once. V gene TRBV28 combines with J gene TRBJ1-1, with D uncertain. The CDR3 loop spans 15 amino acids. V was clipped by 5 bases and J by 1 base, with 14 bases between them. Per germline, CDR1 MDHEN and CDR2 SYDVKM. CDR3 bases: TGTGCCAGCAGTCAAAATGGGCCGGCGAACACTGAAGCTTTCTTT. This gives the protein CASSQNGPANTEAFF. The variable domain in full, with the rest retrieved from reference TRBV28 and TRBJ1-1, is DVKVTQSSRYLVKRTGEKVFLECVQDMDHENMFWYRQDPGLGLRLIYFSYDVKMKEKGDIPEGYSVSREKKERFSLILESASTNQTSMYLCASSQNGPANTEAFFGQGTRLTVV.

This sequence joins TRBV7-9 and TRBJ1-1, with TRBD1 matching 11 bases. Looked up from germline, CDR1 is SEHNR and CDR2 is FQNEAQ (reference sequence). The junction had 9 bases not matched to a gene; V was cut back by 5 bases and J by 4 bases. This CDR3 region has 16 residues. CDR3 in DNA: TGTGCCAGCAGCCCCGGGACAGGGGGACGGGGCACTGAAGCTTTCTTT. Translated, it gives CASSPGTGGRGTEAFF.

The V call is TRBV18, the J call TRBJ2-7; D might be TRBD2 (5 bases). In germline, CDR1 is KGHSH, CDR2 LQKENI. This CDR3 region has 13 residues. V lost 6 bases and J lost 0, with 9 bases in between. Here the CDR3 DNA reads TGTGCCAGCTCGTTGGGGAGCTCCTACGAGCAGTACTTC. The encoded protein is CASSLGSSYEQYF. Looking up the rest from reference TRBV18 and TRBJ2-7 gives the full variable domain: NAGVMQNPRHLVRRRGQEARLRCSPMKGHSHVYWYRQLPEEGLKFMVYLQKENIIDESGMPKERFSAEFPKEGPSILRIQQVVRGDSAAYFCASSLGSSYEQYFGPGTRLTVT.

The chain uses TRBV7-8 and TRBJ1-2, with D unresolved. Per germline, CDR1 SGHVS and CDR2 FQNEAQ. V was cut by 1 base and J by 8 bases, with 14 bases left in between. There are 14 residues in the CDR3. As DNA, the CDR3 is TGTGCCAGCAGCTTAGATACGTGGACGGGGGGCTACACCTTC. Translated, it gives CASSLDTWTGGYTF.

CDR3 coding DNA: TGTGCCAGCAGCCCAGGGACTCCCGAGACCCAGTACTTC. Translation gives CASSPGTPETQYF. The chain combines TRBV5-6 with TRBJ2-5, with D perhaps matching TRBD2 (6 bases). The CDR3 spans 13 residues. The ends were cut back, 4 bases at V and 5 bases at J, with 12 bases in the middle. Germline V gene data show CDR1 as SGHDT and CDR2 as YYEEEE.

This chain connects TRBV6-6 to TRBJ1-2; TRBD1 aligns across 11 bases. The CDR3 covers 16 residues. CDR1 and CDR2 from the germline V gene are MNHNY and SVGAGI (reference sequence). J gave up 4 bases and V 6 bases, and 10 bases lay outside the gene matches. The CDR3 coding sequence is TGTGCCAGCAGAAGCGAGGACAGGGGGCGGATCTATGGCTACACCTTC. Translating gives CASRSEDRGRIYGYTF.

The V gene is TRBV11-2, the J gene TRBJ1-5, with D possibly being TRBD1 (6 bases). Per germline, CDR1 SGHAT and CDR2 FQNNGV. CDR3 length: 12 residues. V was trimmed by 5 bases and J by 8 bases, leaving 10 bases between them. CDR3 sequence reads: CASSQPGEPQHF. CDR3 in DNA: TGTGCCAGCAGCCAACCAGGGGAGCCCCAGCATTTT.

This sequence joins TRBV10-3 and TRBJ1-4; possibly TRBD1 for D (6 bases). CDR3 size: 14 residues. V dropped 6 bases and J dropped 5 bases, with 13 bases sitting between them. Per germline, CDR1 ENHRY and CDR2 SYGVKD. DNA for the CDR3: TGTGCCATCAGCCCAGGGGAAGACAATGAAAAACTGTTTTTT. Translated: CAISPGEDNEKLFF.

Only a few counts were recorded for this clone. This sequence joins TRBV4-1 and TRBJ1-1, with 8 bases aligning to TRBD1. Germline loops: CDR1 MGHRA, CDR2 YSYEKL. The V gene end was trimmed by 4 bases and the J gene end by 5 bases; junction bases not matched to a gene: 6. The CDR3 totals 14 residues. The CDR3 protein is CASSPGQGNTEAFF. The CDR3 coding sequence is TGCGCCAGCAGCCCCGGACAGGGAAATACTGAAGCTTTCTTT.

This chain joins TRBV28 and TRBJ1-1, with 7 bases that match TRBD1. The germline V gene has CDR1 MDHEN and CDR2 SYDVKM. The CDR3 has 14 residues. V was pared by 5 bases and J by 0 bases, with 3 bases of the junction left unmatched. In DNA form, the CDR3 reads TGTGCCAGCAGTAACACAGGGGTGAACACTGAAGCTTTCTTT. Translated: CASSNTGVNTEAFF.

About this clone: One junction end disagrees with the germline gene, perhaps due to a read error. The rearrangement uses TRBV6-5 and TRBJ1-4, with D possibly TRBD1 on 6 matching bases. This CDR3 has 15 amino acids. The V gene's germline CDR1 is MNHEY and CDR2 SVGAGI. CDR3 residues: CASSPGQNSKEKLFF. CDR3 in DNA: TGTGCCAGCAGTCCCGGACAGAATTCTAAGGAAAAACTGTTTTTT.

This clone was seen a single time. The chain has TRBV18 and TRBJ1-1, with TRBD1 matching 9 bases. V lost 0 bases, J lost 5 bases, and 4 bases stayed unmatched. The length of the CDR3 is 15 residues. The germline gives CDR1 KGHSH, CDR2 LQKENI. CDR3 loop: CASSPPGQGVTEAFF. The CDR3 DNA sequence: TGTGCCAGCTCACCACCGGGACAGGGTGTAACTGAAGCTTTCTTT. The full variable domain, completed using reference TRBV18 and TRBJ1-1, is NAGVMQNPRHLVRRRGQEARLRCSPMKGHSHVYWYRQLPEEGLKFMVYLQKENIIDESGMPKERFSAEFPKEGPSILRIQQVVRGDSAAYFCASSPPGQGVTEAFFGQGTRLTVV.

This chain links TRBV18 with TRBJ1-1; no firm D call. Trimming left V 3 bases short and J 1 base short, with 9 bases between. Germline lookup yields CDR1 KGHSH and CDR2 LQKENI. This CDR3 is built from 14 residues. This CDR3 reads CASSPPTRNTEAFF. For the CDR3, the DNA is TGTGCCAGCTCACCTCCCACACGGAACACTGAAGCTTTCTTT.

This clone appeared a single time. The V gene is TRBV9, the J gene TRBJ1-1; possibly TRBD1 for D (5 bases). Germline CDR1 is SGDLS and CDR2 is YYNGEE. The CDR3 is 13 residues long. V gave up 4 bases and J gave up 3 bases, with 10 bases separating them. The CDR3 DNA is TGTGCCAGCAGCCGATTACAGGACACTGAAGCTTTCTTT. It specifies CASSRLQDTEAFF.

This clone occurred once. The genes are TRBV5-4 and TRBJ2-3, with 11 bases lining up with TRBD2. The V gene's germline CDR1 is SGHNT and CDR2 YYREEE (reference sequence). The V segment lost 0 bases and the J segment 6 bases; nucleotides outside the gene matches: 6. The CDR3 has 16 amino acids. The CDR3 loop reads CASSLDSGGAVDTQYF. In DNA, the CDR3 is TGTGCCAGCAGCTTGGATAGCGGGGGGGCCGTGGATACGCAGTATTTT.

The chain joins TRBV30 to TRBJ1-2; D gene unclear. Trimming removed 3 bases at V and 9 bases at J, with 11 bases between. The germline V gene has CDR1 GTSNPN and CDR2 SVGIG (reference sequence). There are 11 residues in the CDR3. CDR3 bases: TGTGCCTGGAGCGCCCGGTCTAGCTACACCTTC. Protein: CAWSARSSYTF.

The CDR3 sequence is CASSSIAGSSYEQYF. As DNA, the CDR3 is TGTGCCAGCAGTTCTATAGCGGGGAGTTCCTACGAGCAGTACTTC. This rearrangement joins TRBV6-5 to TRBJ2-7, with 8 bases identical to TRBD2. CDR1 is MNHEY and CDR2 is SVGAGI in the germline V gene. This CDR3 has 15 residues. Trimming at V came to 4 bases and at J to 1 base, leaving 6 bases not matched to a gene.